This section outlines one T cell receptor (beta chain) sequence together with its context. This sample is part of a study of control samples from healthy donors and cancer patients. Method: immunoSEQ multiplex PCR; TCRdb's copy keeps in-frame clones and lacks some. The sample lists 73,000 or so clones, roughly 90% occurring once. This TCR was recovered from a woman in her forties or fifties in good health. The sample consisted of blood.

The CDR3 loop is CSVEGTGNHEQYF. The CDR3 coding sequence is TGCAGCGTTGAAGGGACAGGGAACCACGAGCAGTACTTC. The chain employs TRBV29-1 and TRBJ2-7, with 8 positions matching TRBD1. V was clipped by 1 base and J by 5 bases; unmatched bases: 4. This CDR3 is 13 amino acids long. CDR1 is SQVTM, CDR2 ANQGSEA, per germline.